This entry lists 30 T cell receptor beta chains sequenced from one sample in a study of long-term antiretroviral therapy in people with HIV. Version v3.0 of the immunoSEQ assay was performed at survey level. Clones were read by immunoSEQ multiplex PCR, and TCRdb kept only the in-frame ones, dropping some. The sample lists roughly 18,000 clones, approximately 90% occurring once. Sequenced material: unsorted PBMCs, taken 0.6 years after starting antiretroviral therapy. Receptors were obtained from a woman aged 40 to 49 with HIV.

The chain uses TRBV18 and TRBJ1-1; the match to TRBD1 covers 8 bases. This CDR3 is 19 amino acids long. After removal of 0 bases from V and 0 bases from J, the junction contained 12 bases not matched to a gene. Germline loops: CDR1 KGHSH, CDR2 LQKENI. CDR3 nucleotide sequence: TGTGCCAGCTCACCACCTGGAAAGCTGGCACAGGGGGTGAACACTGAAGCTTTCTTT. Translating gives CASSPPGKLAQGVNTEAFF.

The V gene is TRBV20-1, the J gene TRBJ1-1; D unclear. The CDR3 spans 11 residues. CDR1 is DFQATT, CDR2 SNEGSKA, per germline (reference sequence). V was shortened by 1 base and J by 5 bases, with 5 bases between the two germline ends. The DNA of the CDR3 is TGCAGTGCTAGAGGAGAAACTGAAGCTTTCTTT. Its translation: CSARGETEAFF.

The V and J genes are TRBV7-9 and TRBJ2-2, with D perhaps TRBD1 or TRBD2 (6 bases each). V was pared by 7 bases and J by 6 bases, with 15 bases between. The germline V gene has CDR1 SEHNR and CDR2 FQNEAQ (reference sequence). The CDR3 has 14 residues. The CDR3 protein is CASTPKRGAGELFF. CDR3 nucleotide sequence: TGTGCCAGCACCCCAAAGAGGGGGGCCGGGGAGCTGTTTTTT.

The chain carries TRBV5-8 and TRBJ2-7; D uncertain. Germline V gives CDR1 SGHTS, CDR2 YDEGEE. CDR3 length equals 13 residues. Trimming shortened V by 0 bases and J by 3 bases, and 7 bases separated the two germline ends. CDR3 in DNA: TGTGCCAGCAGCTTGGGACCCGACTACGAGCAGTACTTC. Translating gives CASSLGPDYEQYF.

The chain links TRBV9 to TRBJ2-3, with 10 bases lining up with TRBD1. The CDR3 extends over 16 amino acids. Trimming at V came to 3 bases and at J to 2 bases, leaving 6 bases not matched to a gene. Germline lookup yields CDR1 SGDLS and CDR2 YYNGEE. The CDR3 DNA reads TGTGCCAGCAGCGGGGACAGGGGAACATCCACAGATACGCAGTATTTT. This encodes CASSGDRGTSTDTQYF.

The V and J genes are TRBV5-1 and TRBJ1-1; 7 positions agree with TRBD1. V lost 2 bases and J lost 1; bases outside the gene matches: 5. CDR3 length: 15 residues. Germline V gene lookup returns CDR1 SGHRS and CDR2 YFSETQ. The CDR3 DNA reads as TGCGCCAGCAGCTTACAGGGGAGGACGAACACTGAAGCTTTCTTT. Translating it yields CASSLQGRTNTEAFF.

The J gene is TRBJ1-6, the V gene TRBV25-1; D perhaps matches TRBD1 (5 bases). Per the germline V gene, CDR1 is MGHDK and CDR2 is SYGVNS. Trimming removed 4 bases at V and 5 bases at J, with 6 bases between. The CDR3 length is 13 residues. Here the CDR3 reads CASSGRDNSPLHF. The CDR3 DNA follows: TGTGCCAGCAGTGGCAGGGATAATTCACCCCTCCACTTT.

The chain carries TRBV10-1 and TRBJ1-2, with 9 positions matching TRBD1. The length of the CDR3 is 16 residues. Germline trimming cut 0 bases from V and 5 bases from J; bases unmatched to any gene: 7. Germline V gene sequence: CDR1 WNHNN, CDR2 SYGVQD (reference sequence). CDR3 nucleotides: TGCGCCAGCAGTGAGTCCCGACAGGGGGAATGTTATGGCTACACCTTC. As protein: CASSESRQGECYGYTF.

The J gene is TRBJ2-3, the V gene TRBV4-1, with D uncertain. The CDR3 runs to 13 residues. The V gene's germline CDR1 is MGHRA and CDR2 YSYEKL. Trimming removed 0 bases at V and 8 bases at J, with 9 bases between. CDR3 nucleotides: TGCGCCAGCAGCCAAGATTTGGAAGGTACGCAGTATTTT. Its protein is CASSQDLEGTQYF.

This chain connects TRBV7-9 to TRBJ1-1, with 7 bases fitting TRBD1. The V gene's germline CDR1 is SEHNR and CDR2 FQNEAQ (reference sequence). This CDR3 comprises 13 residues. The ends lost 6 bases at V and 4 bases at J; junction bases unmatched: 5. CDR3 DNA sequence: TGTGCCAGCAGTCAAGACAGGGTCACTGAAGCTTTCTTT. It specifies CASSQDRVTEAFF.

The V gene is TRBV18, the J gene TRBJ1-1; 7 bases fit TRBD1. The CDR3 covers 18 residues. V lost 5 bases and J lost 5; bases outside the gene matches: 20. The germline CDR1 and CDR2 sequences are KGHSH and LQKENI. The CDR3: CASSSLMGQLRELTEAFF. The CDR3 bases are TGTGCCAGCTCATCGCTAATGGGACAGCTCAGGGAACTGACTGAAGCTTTCTTT.

J is TRBJ1-2 and V is TRBV27; TRBD1 agrees at 8 bases. CDR3 length equals 15 residues. The V gene's germline CDR1 is MNHEY and CDR2 SMNVEV (reference sequence). V shed 3 bases and J 8 bases; nucleotides not matched to a gene: 11. Here the CDR3 reads CASSFATGVFEGYTF. The CDR3 coding sequence is TGTGCCAGCAGTTTCGCGACAGGGGTATTTGAAGGCTACACCTTC.

In its sample, this clone was seen once. The chain has TRBV2 and TRBJ2-1; D possibly matches TRBD1 or TRBD2 (5 bases each). CDR3 length equals 11 residues. Trimming removed 1 base from V and 15 bases from J, with 10 bases in between. Germline V gives CDR1 SNHLY, CDR2 FYNNEI. The CDR3 region is CASSEEGGGFF. In nucleotides, the CDR3 is TGTGCCAGCAGTGAAGAGGGTGGGGGGTTCTTC.

The V and J genes are TRBV19 and TRBJ1-2; 9 bases are shared with TRBD1. Trimming at V came to 5 bases and at J to 5 bases, leaving 3 bases not matched to a gene. The CDR3 sequence is 13 residues long. The germline gives CDR1 LNHDA, CDR2 SQIVND (reference sequence). The DNA for the CDR3 is TGTGCCAGTAGTCCAGGGACAGGGTATGGCTACACCTTC. Amino acids: CASSPGTGYGYTF.

This clone was seen just once. This chain connects TRBV27 to TRBJ2-7; 7 bases are a match to TRBD2. V shed 0 bases and J 3 bases; nucleotides not matched to a gene: 8. The CDR3 is 16 amino acids. Germline lookup yields CDR1 MNHEY and CDR2 SMNVEV (reference sequence). CDR3 amino acids: CASSLSPAGGGYEQYF. The CDR3 DNA follows: TGTGCCAGCAGTTTATCACCGGCGGGCGGGGGCTACGAGCAGTACTTC.

The chain has TRBV4-2 and TRBJ2-7; TRBD2 aligns across 11 bases. The CDR3 consists of 17 residues. V trimming: 1 base; J trimming: 0 bases; junction bases outside the gene matches: 5. From germline, CDR1 is LGHNA and CDR2 YNFKEQ. Here the CDR3 DNA reads TGTGCCAGCAGCCAAGCTAGCGGGGGGCCTAACTCCTACGAGCAGTACTTC. Translation gives CASSQASGGPNSYEQYF.

This rearrangement joins TRBV7-2 to TRBJ1-4; the D gene is possibly TRBD1 (6 bases). Trimming shortened V by 1 base and J by 8 bases, and 11 bases separated the two germline ends. This CDR3 comprises 14 residues. The V gene's germline CDR1 is SGHTA and CDR2 FQGNSA. CDR3 nucleotides: TGTGCCAGCAGCTTAGACAGGGCTAGGGAAAAACTGTTTTTT. Translated, it gives CASSLDRAREKLFF.

This sequence joins TRBV4-1 and TRBJ1-2; D gene uncertain. The CDR3 contains 15 residues. V was pared by 0 bases and J by 3 bases, with 11 bases between. CDR1 and CDR2 (germline): MGHRA, YSYEKL. As DNA, the CDR3 is TGCGCCAGCAGCCAAGATACGCCAGGATACTATGGCTACACCTTC. Translated, it gives CASSQDTPGYYGYTF.

V gene TRBV4-3 combines with J gene TRBJ2-1; 8 bases agree with TRBD2. V shed 5 bases, J shed 8 bases, and the junction held 5 bases outside the gene matches. This CDR3 region has 13 residues. Per germline, CDR1 LGHNA and CDR2 YSLEER. CDR3 loop: CASSARLAHEQFF. DNA for the CDR3: TGCGCCAGCAGCGCCCGACTAGCGCATGAGCAGTTCTTC.

V gene TRBV15 combines with J gene TRBJ1-5, with D possibly TRBD1 on 6 matching bases. The CDR3 has 15 amino acids. Looked up from germline, CDR1 is LNHNV and CDR2 is YYDKDF (reference sequence). Deletions cut 0 bases from V and 3 bases from J, with 9 bases between. The DNA for the CDR3 is TGTGCCACCAGCAGAGACACGGGGGCCAATCAGCCCCAGCATTTT. It specifies CATSRDTGANQPQHF.

The V call is TRBV6-1, the J call TRBJ2-7; possibly TRBD1 or TRBD2 for D (5 bases each). The CDR3 loop spans 14 amino acids. In germline, CDR1 is MNHNS, CDR2 SASEGT. Trimming pared 8 bases from V and 3 bases from J, leaving 17 bases between. The CDR3 DNA is TGTGCCAGCTATTTGGGACGGTTCAACTACGAGCAGTACTTC. This encodes CASYLGRFNYEQYF.

J is TRBJ1-4 and V is TRBV30; D perhaps matches TRBD1 (5 bases). Trimming left V 5 bases short and J 7 bases short, with 11 bases between. Germline CDR1 GTSNPN, CDR2 SVGIG (reference sequence). The CDR3 runs 12 residues. The CDR3 sequence is CAWGQGGEKLFF. The CDR3 nucleotides read TGTGCCTGGGGGCAGGGTGGTGAAAAACTGTTTTTT.

The CDR3 sequence is CASSAVTGVAKNIQYF. The CDR3 nucleotides read TGTGCCAGCAGCGCCGTAACAGGGGTAGCCAAAAACATTCAGTACTTC. The chain is built from TRBV7-2 and TRBJ2-4; 7 nucleotides align to TRBD1. Per germline, CDR1 SGHTA and CDR2 FQGNSA. The CDR3 runs to 16 residues. The V segment lost 5 bases and the J segment 0 bases; nucleotides outside the gene matches: 7.

The V gene is TRBV7-9, the J gene TRBJ1-2, with a possible D match to TRBD1 (5 bases). Germline V gene data show CDR1 as SEHNR and CDR2 as FQNEAQ (reference sequence). V gave up 3 bases and J gave up 6 bases, with 14 bases separating them. This CDR3 has 14 amino acids. This CDR3 reads CASSFSGGSNGYTF. The CDR3 bases are TGTGCCAGCAGCTTCAGCGGGGGAAGCAATGGCTACACCTTC.

The genes are TRBV27 and TRBJ2-2; TRBD1 might be the D (6 bases). Trimming removed 5 bases from V and 5 bases from J, with 15 bases in between. The CDR3 has 15 residues. Germline V gene sequence: CDR1 MNHEY, CDR2 SMNVEV (reference sequence). CDR3 region: CASSRHGRGTGELFF. The CDR3, as DNA: TGTGCCAGCAGTCGACACGGCAGGGGTACCGGGGAGCTGTTTTTT.

This chain uses TRBV5-5 with TRBJ2-1, with 9 bases lining up with TRBD1. Per germline, CDR1 SGHKS and CDR2 YYEKEE (reference sequence). The CDR3 sequence is 15 residues long. V lost 4 bases and J lost 16; bases outside the gene matches: 18. The CDR3 region is CASSAPDRGRARGFF. The CDR3 DNA is TGTGCCAGCAGCGCTCCGGACAGGGGCCGGGCCAGGGGTTTCTTC.

The gene calls are TRBV4-2 and TRBJ2-2; TRBD2 is a possible D gene (6 bases). Trimming shortened V by 0 bases and J by 3 bases, and 14 bases separated the two germline ends. This CDR3 contains 17 residues. Germline CDR1 reads LGHNA; CDR2 reads YNFKEQ. The CDR3 region has the DNA TGTGCCAGCAGCCAAGAGTTGCGGGGAATCGACACCGGGGAGCTGTTTTTT. Its translation is CASSQELRGIDTGELFF.

The chain joins TRBV19 to TRBJ1-1; D is unclear. CDR1 is LNHDA and CDR2 is SQIVND in the germline V gene (reference sequence). V shed 7 bases and J shed 5 bases, with 8 bases lying between them. This CDR3 is built from 11 residues. The CDR3 protein is CASKVGTEAFF. CDR3 DNA sequence: TGTGCCAGTAAGGTGGGGACTGAAGCTTTCTTT. The full variable domain, with the rest looked up from reference TRBV19 and TRBJ1-1, is DGGITQSPKYLFRKEGQNVTLSCEQNLNHDAMYWYRQDPGQGLRLIYYSQIVNDFQKGDIAEGYSVSREKKESFPLTVTSAQKNPTAFYLCASKVGTEAFFGQGTRLTVV.

The chain employs TRBV9 and TRBJ1-1, with 8 bases matching TRBD1. The V gene end was trimmed by 3 bases and the J gene end by 3 bases; junction bases not matched to a gene: 16. Germline V lookup: CDR1 SGDLS, CDR2 YYNGEE. The CDR3 contains 18 residues. In DNA, the CDR3 is TGTGCCAGCAGCGGTACCGGGACAGGCGAGAATCAGGACACTGAAGCTTTCTTT. The encoded protein is CASSGTGTGENQDTEAFF. Full variable domain (outside the CDR3, taken from reference TRBV9 and TRBJ1-1): DSGVTQTPKHLITATGQRVTLRCSPRSGDLSVYWYQQSLDQGLQFLIQYYNGEERAKGNILERFSAQQFPDLHSELNLSSLELGDSALYFCASSGTGTGENQDTEAFFGQGTRLTVV.

The V gene is TRBV5-1, the J gene TRBJ2-3; 9 bases are a match to TRBD1. After removal of 4 bases from V and 5 bases from J, the junction contained 8 bases not matched to a gene. Germline CDR1 is SGHRS and CDR2 is YFSETQ. The CDR3 is 15 amino acids. The DNA for the CDR3 is TGCGCCAGCAGCATACAGGGGGCGGTTGGAGATACGCAGTATTTT. It encodes CASSIQGAVGDTQYF.